This entry is about one T cell receptor (beta chain). Antigen unknown. This sample was taken from a study of T cell responses to AZD1222 COVID-19 vaccine. V lost 5 bases, J lost 9 bases, and 14 bases lay in between. Germline V CDR1 and CDR2: SGHTA, FQGTGA. This CDR3 region has 13 residues. Second doses were pooled across both intervals (about 4 or about 12 weeks). Sequenced by immunoSEQ multiplex PCR; TCRdb stores in-frame clones only, minus some. The sample has about 120,000 clones, 70% to 90% seen once. Study outcomes and limitations: Of spike-specific TCRs, nearly half reportedly target regions left unmutated in variants. Possibly, clonal diversity was underestimated; donors were largely white British and included more females. Breadth and depth of Spike-specific TCRs rose after two AZD1222 doses.

Material: peripheral blood, obtained 28 days after the second AZD1222 dose. The chain recombines TRBV7-3 with TRBJ2-1; TRBD1 might be the D (6 bases). The sequence derives from an adult who received the AZD1222 COVID-19 vaccine. CDR3 protein: CASSLTGRSEQFF. CDR3 DNA sequence: TGTGCCAGCAGCCTCACAGGGCGGAGTGAGCAGTTCTTC.